This TCR beta chain derives from a study of STAT5B mutations in CD4+ large granular lymphocyte leukemia (dated 2022 in TCRdb). Background for the entire study: Among the healthy controls, the CDR3 'QG' motif was associated with a particular HLA allele. Flow cytometry on FACSCanto II or FACSVerse confirmed that purified fractions exceeded 95% purity among lymphocytes. The TCRbeta repertoires of CD4+ T-cell large granular lymphocyte leukemia patients were compared with the TCRbeta repertoires of healthy blood donors. What the work shows at the level of the full study, not this receptor alone: The main leukemic clonotypes were found to be private to each patient, although 25% of the main leukemic clonotypes were detected at low frequency in the non-leukemic repertoires of other patients. Enrichment of TRBV06-family usage was observed among the top patient clones (8/27) relative to healthy controls (2/35). The data were not HLA-matched, and the higher clonality in CD4+ T-LGLL than in CD8+ T-LGLL could be due to the relatively small sample size. Greater clonality appeared to be present in CD4-sorted patient repertoires than in healthy CD4+ repertoires, and the difference was retained after the putative leukemic clones were removed.

TCRbeta rearrangements were sequenced from genomic DNA using the immunoSEQ assay at survey resolution. As for the original processing: In the TCR sequencing data, the lowest productive clonotype frequency that could be detected was 2.59 x 10-5. Only productive TCRbeta rearrangements, defined as complete and in-frame sequences, were included in the analyses. Clonality for each sample was calculated as Simpson clonality in the immunoSEQ Analyzer version 3.0. Clones were categorized by frequency as very rare, small, medium, large (1-20%) or hyperexpanded (>20%). Generation probabilities were estimated with OLGA 1.2.3, V-gene circos plots were made with VDJtools, specificities were looked up in VDJdb, and CDR3 motifs were identified with GLIPH. The immuneACCESS repertoire file appears here via TCRdb, limited to in-frame rearrangements. These files lack a portion of the clones; in checked studies, under half of the deficit traces to unresolved V genes, and the cause of the others is not known. The D gene and trimming were derived from the DNA, and the V and J assignments and clone size from that table. The sample records some 45,000 clones, 86% of which are singletons. About 2.5% of the sample goes to the ten largest clones.

Concerning this clone: Its antigen target is currently unknown. One end of the junction is discordant with germline, which a read error may explain.

Buffy coats from under 40 blood donors, supplied by the Finnish Red Cross blood service, were used as healthy controls. All TCR-sequenced material derived from peripheral blood: patient blood samples and healthy donor buffy coats. Peripheral blood mononuclear cells were isolated by Ficoll-Hypaque gradient centrifugation. CD4+ cells were purified magnetically from the buffy coats of healthy controls. The Gentra Puregene Cell and Tissue kit was used for genomic DNA extraction, and quantification was performed on a Qubit 2.0 fluorometer. According to the germline V gene, CDR1 reads SNHLY and CDR2 reads FYNNEI. From cysteine to phenylalanine, the CDR3 is 17 amino acids long. CDR3 DNA only is kept here, 51 bases in frame from base 1.

The specimen sequenced was CD4+ T cells from blood buffy coats. Rearrangement joined TRBV2 to TRBJ2-5, with 7 central nucleotides matching TRBD2. The receptor comes from a human donor in good health. This receptor has the CDR3 CAGSEALGLAAEETQYF. Here is the DNA: TGTGCCGGCAGTGAAGCGCTGGGCCTAGCGGCAGAAGAGACCCAGTACTTC.